The rows below give T cell receptor beta chains drawn from one sample of a study of cytomegalovirus exposure and HLA in healthy donors. Sequencing used immunoSEQ multiplex PCR; TCRdb keeps in-frame clones, though not all of them. Seen here are some 160,000 clones, roughly two thirds observed once, and the top ten hold approximately 5.1%. The material sequenced was PBMCs. These receptors were obtained from a woman younger than 35 in good health and CMV-seropositive. Each CDR3 is given with its conserved first and last residue. The D gene is left open where the match is weak. The size entry is marked missing in some rows and otherwise reads once, few, many or a size class.

TGTGCCAGCAGCTTAAATGGATTAGCGACTGGAAACACCATATATTTT	CASSLNGLATGNTIYF	-	-	TRBV7-6	TRBJ1-3
TGCGCCAGCAGCTTGGTAGGGAGCGGGGGGGCCCGAGATACGCAGTATTTT	CASSLVGSGGARDTQYF	TRBD2	-	TRBV5-1	TRBJ2-3
TGTGCCAGCAGCGTAGAGGGGGGGAGCGAGCAGTTCTTC	CASSVEGGSEQFF	-	few	TRBV9	TRBJ2-1
TGTGCCAGCAGTCCCTACGCCAAGGATACGCAGTATTTT	CASSPYAKDTQYF	-	-	TRBV6-5	TRBJ2-3
TGTGCCAGCAGCTTCCAGGGTGGCTATGGCTACACCTTC	CASSFQGGYGYTF	-	few	TRBV7-9	TRBJ1-2
TGTGCCAGCAGCCCTGGACAGTACACCGGGGAGCTGTTTTTT	CASSPGQYTGELFF	-	few	TRBV5-4	TRBJ2-2
TGTTCCAGCAGCCATGATGGGCTCACTAGGGACGAGCAGTACTTC	CSSSHDGLTRDEQYF	-	-	TRBV7-9	TRBJ2-7
TGTGCCAGCAGCTTCCAGACTAGCGGCCAAGAGACCCAGTACTTC	CASSFQTSGQETQYF	TRBD2	-	TRBV7-2	TRBJ2-5
TGTGCCAGCAGCGCGGACAGGGAAGAGACCCAGTACTTC	CASSADREETQYF	TRBD1	-	TRBV7-2	TRBJ2-5
TGTGCCAGTAGTTCCCGGACAGGGACGAGAGGAGGGCAGTATTTT	CASSSRTGTRGGQYF	TRBD1	-	TRBV19	TRBJ2-3
TGTGCCAGCCTGTCAAATCCGGGGGGGGGCAGGAACACTGAAGCTTTCTTT	CASLSNPGGGRNTEAFF	-	-	TRBV2	TRBJ1-1
TGTGCCAGCAGCTGGACAGGGCCGAACACTGAAGCTTTCTTT	CASSWTGPNTEAFF	TRBD1	-	TRBV7-2	TRBJ1-1
TGTGCCAGCAGCTCCGAGGGACAGGGGGATGAAAAACTGTTTTTT	CASSSEGQGDEKLFF	TRBD1	-	TRBV9	TRBJ1-4
TGTGCCACCAGCCCCACTAGCGGGGAGGACTACAATGAGCAGTTCTTC	CATSPTSGEDYNEQFF	TRBD2	-	TRBV15	TRBJ2-1
TGTGCCACCAGCAGAGGGGACAGGACAACTAATGAAAAACTGTTTTTT	CATSRGDRTTNEKLFF	TRBD1	-	TRBV15	TRBJ1-4
TGTGCCAGCAGTTACTCTCCAGCAGGCTATGGCTACACCTTC	CASSYSPAGYGYTF	-	once	TRBV6-5	TRBJ1-2
TGTGCCAGTAGTATAGTGGGAGAGTCGTTCGCCGAGCAGTACTTC	CASSIVGESFAEQYF	-	-	TRBV19	TRBJ2-7
TGTGCCAGCAGCGGGAGACAGGACACCGGGGAGCTGTTTTTT	CASSGRQDTGELFF	-	-	TRBV9	TRBJ2-2
TGTGCCAGCAGTTACTCGGAGGGCATGAACACTGAAGCTTTCTTT	CASSYSEGMNTEAFF	-	-	TRBV6-6	TRBJ1-1
TGTGCCAGCAGGAAGACGGGACAGACGAGCACAGATACGCAGTATTTT	CASRKTGQTSTDTQYF	TRBD1	-	TRBV5-4	TRBJ2-3
TGTGCCAGCAGCGTAGGCCAGGGGGCCGTATACGAGCAGTACTTC	CASSVGQGAVYEQYF	TRBD1	-	TRBV9	TRBJ2-7
TGTGCCCACACTTTTGGTGGGGCGAGTAACACCGGGGAGCTGTTTTTT	CAHTFGGASNTGELFF	-	-	TRBV30	TRBJ2-2
TGTGCCAGCAGGAAGACAGGGCCGGGGGAGCAGTACTTC	CASRKTGPGEQYF	-	-	TRBV2	TRBJ2-5
TGTGCCAGCAGCCATAGGACAGACCCCTACGAGCAGTACTTC	CASSHRTDPYEQYF	-	-	TRBV5-4	TRBJ2-7
TGTGCCAGCAGCTTGGAACCGGTCACAGATACGCAGTATTTT	CASSLEPVTDTQYF	-	-	TRBV5-8	TRBJ2-3
TGCGCCAGCAGCCGCGACAGAGACACTGAAGCTTTCTTT	CASSRDRDTEAFF	-	once	TRBV5-1	TRBJ1-1
TGTGCCACCAGCAGAGGATCGGGGGGCAACAATCAGCCCCAGCATTTT	CATSRGSGGNNQPQHF	-	few	TRBV15	TRBJ1-5
TGTGCCTGGCAGACAGGGTCCACCGGGGAGCTGTTTTTT	CAWQTGSTGELFF	TRBD1	-	TRBV30	TRBJ2-2
TGCGCCAGCAGCCAAAACCGGGACTACCGCACAGATACGCAGTATTTT	CASSQNRDYRTDTQYF	TRBD2	once	TRBV4-1	TRBJ2-3
TGTGCCAGCAGTTACTTAACGAGCCGGAATCAGCCCCAGCATTTT	CASSYLTSRNQPQHF	-	-	TRBV6-6	TRBJ1-5
TGTGCCAGTACTCGCCAGGGGGAGATCGGTAGCGCAGATACGCAGTATTTT	CASTRQGEIGSADTQYF	TRBD1	once	TRBV19	TRBJ2-3
TGTGCCAGCAGTTTCGACAGGGGGCAAGATCAGCCCCAGCATTTT	CASSFDRGQDQPQHF	TRBD1	-	TRBV28	TRBJ1-5
TGTGCCAGCAGTGGAGTCCCCATCTCCTACAATGAGCAGTTCTTC	CASSGVPISYNEQFF	-	-	TRBV2	TRBJ2-1
TGTGCCAGCAGTGAATCCCCCCGGGAGACCCAGTACTTC	CASSESPRETQYF	-	once	TRBV6-4	TRBJ2-5
TGTGCCGTCCGGACAGGGGCCACTGAAGCTTTCTTT	CAVRTGATEAFF	TRBD1	few	TRBV10-3	TRBJ1-1
TGTGCCAGCTCACCTGGACAGGCCAGGGTTAACTATGGCTACACCTTC	CASSPGQARVNYGYTF	TRBD1	-	TRBV18	TRBJ1-2
TGCAGCGTTGAAGGCTCTAACACAGATACGCAGTATTTT	CSVEGSNTDTQYF	-	-	TRBV29-1	TRBJ2-3
TGTGCCAGCAGTGACAGGGGGTTAAGCTACGAGCAGTACTTC	CASSDRGLSYEQYF	TRBD1	once	TRBV6-1	TRBJ2-7
TGTGCCAGCCTCCTCGGACAGGGTAACACTGAAGCTTTCTTT	CASLLGQGNTEAFF	TRBD1	-	TRBV6-1	TRBJ1-1
TGCGCCAGCAGCCCCGACCCGGCGGGAAATCAGCCCCAGCATTTT	CASSPDPAGNQPQHF	-	-	TRBV5-1	TRBJ1-5
TGTGCTAGCAGCGACAGGATGAATGAAAAACTGTTTTTT	CASSDRMNEKLFF	-	-	TRBV7-7	TRBJ1-4
TGTGCCAGCAGTCCCGGGGGAAACTCCTACGAGCAGTACTTC	CASSPGGNSYEQYF	-	-	TRBV7-2	TRBJ2-7
TGTGCCTGGAGTGAAAGGACAGGGAACGGCTACACCTTC	CAWSERTGNGYTF	TRBD1	once	TRBV30	TRBJ1-2
TGTGCCAGCAGCTCTCGGGGGGGCAATCAGCCCCAGCATTTT	CASSSRGGNQPQHF	-	-	TRBV27	TRBJ1-5
TGCGCCAGCAGCCTCCGGGACAGTAATGAAAAACTGTTTTTT	CASSLRDSNEKLFF	TRBD1	few	TRBV4-1	TRBJ1-4
TGTGCCAGCAGCTTGGGGACAGTCTTGGTCAGCGAGCAGTACTTC	CASSLGTVLVSEQYF	-	-	TRBV5-6	TRBJ2-7